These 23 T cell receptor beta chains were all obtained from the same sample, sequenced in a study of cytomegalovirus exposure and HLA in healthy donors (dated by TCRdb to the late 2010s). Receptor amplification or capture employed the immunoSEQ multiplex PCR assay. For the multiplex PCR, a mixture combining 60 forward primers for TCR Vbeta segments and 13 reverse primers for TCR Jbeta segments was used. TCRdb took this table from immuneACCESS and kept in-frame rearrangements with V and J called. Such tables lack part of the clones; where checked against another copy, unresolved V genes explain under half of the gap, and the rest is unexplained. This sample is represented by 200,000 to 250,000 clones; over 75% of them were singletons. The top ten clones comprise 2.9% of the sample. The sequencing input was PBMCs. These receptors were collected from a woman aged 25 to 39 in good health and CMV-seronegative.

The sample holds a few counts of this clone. CDR3 sequence: CASGFQGGPNGYTF. In nucleotides, the CDR3 is TGTGCCAGTGGTTTTCAAGGAGGGCCTAATGGCTACACCTTC. The chain combines TRBV19 with TRBJ1-2; no clear D. Germline CDR1 is LNHDA and CDR2 is SQIVND (reference sequence). Trimming removed 8 bases from V and 6 bases from J, with 19 bases in between. The CDR3 runs 14 residues.

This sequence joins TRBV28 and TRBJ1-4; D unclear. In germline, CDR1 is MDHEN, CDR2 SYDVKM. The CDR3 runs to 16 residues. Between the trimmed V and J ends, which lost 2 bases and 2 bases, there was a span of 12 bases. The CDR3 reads CASSLAVVTTNEKLFF. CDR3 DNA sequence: TGTGCCAGCAGTTTAGCGGTGGTGACGACTAATGAAAAACTGTTTTTT.

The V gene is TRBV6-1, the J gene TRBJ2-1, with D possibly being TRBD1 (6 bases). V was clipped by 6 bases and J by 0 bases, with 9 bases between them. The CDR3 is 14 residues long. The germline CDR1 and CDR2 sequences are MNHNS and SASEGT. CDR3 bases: TGTGCCAGCAGAATAGGGGGCTCCTACAATGAGCAGTTCTTC. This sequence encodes CASRIGGSYNEQFF.

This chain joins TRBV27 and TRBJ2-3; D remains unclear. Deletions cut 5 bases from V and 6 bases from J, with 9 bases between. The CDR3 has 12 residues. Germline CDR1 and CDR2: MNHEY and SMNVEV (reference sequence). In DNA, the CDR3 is TGTGCCAGCAGTCCCCTCGGGGATACGCAGTATTTT. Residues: CASSPLGDTQYF.

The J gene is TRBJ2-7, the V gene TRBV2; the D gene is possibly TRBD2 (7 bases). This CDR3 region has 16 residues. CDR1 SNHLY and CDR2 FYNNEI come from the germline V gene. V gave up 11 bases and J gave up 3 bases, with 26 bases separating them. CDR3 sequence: CAWGGERTGASYEQYF. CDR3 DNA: TGTGCCTGGGGGGGGGAACGGACGGGGGCCAGCTACGAGCAGTACTTC.

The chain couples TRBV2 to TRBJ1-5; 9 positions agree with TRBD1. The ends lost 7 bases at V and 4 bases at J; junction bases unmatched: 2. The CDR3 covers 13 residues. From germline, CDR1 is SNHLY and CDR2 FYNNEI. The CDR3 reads CASIGTGNQPQHF. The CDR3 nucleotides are TGTGCCAGCATTGGGACAGGGAATCAGCCCCAGCATTTT. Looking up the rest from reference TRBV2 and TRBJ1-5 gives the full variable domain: EPEVTQTPSHQVTQMGQEVILRCVPISNHLYFYWYRQILGQKVEFLVSFYNNEISEKSEIFDDQFSVERPDGSNFTLKIRSTKLEDSAMYFCASIGTGNQPQHFGDGTRLSIL.

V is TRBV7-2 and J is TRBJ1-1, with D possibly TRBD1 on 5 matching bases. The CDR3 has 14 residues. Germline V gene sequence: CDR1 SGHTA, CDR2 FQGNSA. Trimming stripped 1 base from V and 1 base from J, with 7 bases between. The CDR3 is CASSLGQRNTEAFF. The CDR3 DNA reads TGTGCCAGCAGCTTAGGACAGCGGAACACTGAAGCTTTCTTT.

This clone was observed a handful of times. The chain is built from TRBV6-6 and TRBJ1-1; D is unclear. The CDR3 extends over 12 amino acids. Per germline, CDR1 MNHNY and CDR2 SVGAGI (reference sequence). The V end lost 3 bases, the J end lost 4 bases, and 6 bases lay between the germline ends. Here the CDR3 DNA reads TGTGCCAGCAGTTATGGGAGCACTGAAGCTTTCTTT. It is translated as CASSYGSTEAFF.

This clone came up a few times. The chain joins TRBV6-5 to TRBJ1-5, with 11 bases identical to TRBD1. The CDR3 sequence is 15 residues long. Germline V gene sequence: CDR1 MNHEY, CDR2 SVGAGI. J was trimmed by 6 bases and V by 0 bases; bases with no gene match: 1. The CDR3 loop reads CASSYSGTGGQPQHF. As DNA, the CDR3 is TGTGCCAGCAGTTACTCCGGGACAGGGGGTCAGCCCCAGCATTTT.

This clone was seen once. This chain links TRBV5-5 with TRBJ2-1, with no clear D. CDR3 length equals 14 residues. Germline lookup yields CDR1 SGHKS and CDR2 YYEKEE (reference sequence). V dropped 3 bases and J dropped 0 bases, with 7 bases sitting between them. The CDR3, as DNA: TGTGCCAGCAGCTCCCGGAGCTCCTACAATGAGCAGTTCTTC. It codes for CASSSRSSYNEQFF. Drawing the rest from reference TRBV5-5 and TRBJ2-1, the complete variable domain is DAGVTQSPTHLIKTRGQQVTLRCSPISGHKSVSWYQQVLGQGPQFIFQYYEKEERGRGNFPDRFSARQFPNYSSELNVNALLLGDSALYLCASSSRSSYNEQFFGPGTRLTVL.

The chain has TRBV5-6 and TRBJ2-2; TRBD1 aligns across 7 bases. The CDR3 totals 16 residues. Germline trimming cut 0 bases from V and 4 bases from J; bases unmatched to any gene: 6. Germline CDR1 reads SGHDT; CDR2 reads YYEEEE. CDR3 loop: CASSLAKGTVTGELFF. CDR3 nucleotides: TGTGCCAGCAGCTTGGCCAAAGGGACAGTCACCGGGGAGCTGTTTTTT. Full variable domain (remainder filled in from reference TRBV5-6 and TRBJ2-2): DAGVTQSPTHLIKTRGQQVTLRCSPKSGHDTVSWYQQALGQGPQFIFQYYEEEERQRGNFPDRFSGHQFPNYSSELNVNALLLGDSALYLCASSLAKGTVTGELFFGEGSRLTVL.

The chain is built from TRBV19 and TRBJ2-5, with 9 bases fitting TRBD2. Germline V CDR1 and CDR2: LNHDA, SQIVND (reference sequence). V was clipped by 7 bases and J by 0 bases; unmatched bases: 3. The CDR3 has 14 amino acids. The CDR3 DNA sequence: TGTGCCAGTACGGTAGCGGGGGACCAAGAGACCCAGTACTTC. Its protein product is CASTVAGDQETQYF. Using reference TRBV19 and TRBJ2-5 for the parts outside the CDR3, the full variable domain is DGGITQSPKYLFRKEGQNVTLSCEQNLNHDAMYWYRQDPGQGLRLIYYSQIVNDFQKGDIAEGYSVSREKKESFPLTVTSAQKNPTAFYLCASTVAGDQETQYFGPGTRLLVL.

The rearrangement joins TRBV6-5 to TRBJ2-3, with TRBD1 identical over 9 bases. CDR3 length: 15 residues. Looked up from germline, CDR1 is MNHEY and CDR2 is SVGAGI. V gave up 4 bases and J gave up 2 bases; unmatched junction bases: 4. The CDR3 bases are TGTGCCAGCAGTTGGACAGGGGCGCCCACAGATACGCAGTATTTT. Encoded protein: CASSWTGAPTDTQYF.

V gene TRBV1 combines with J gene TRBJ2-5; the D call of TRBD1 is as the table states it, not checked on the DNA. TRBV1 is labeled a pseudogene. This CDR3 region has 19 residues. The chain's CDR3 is CTSSQQTMDRLPRGETQYF. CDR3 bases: TGCACCAGCAGCCAACAAACCATGGACAGGCTTCCCCGGGGTGAGACCCAGTACTTC.

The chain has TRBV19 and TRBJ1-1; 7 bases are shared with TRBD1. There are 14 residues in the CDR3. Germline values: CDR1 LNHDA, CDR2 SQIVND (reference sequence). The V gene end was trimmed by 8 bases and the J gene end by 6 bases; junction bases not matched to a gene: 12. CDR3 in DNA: TGTGCCAGTTTAAAGGTTGACAGGGAGGCTGAAGCTTTCTTT. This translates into CASLKVDREAEAFF.

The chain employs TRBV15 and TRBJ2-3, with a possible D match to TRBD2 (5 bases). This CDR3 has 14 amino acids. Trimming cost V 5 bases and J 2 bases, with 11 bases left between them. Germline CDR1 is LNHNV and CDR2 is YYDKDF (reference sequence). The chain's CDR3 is CATSDYHSTDTQYF. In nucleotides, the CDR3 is TGTGCCACCAGCGACTATCACTCCACAGATACGCAGTATTTT.

Here the CDR3 DNA reads TGTGCCAGCACCTTCGACACCGGGGAGCTGTTTTTT. It yields the protein CASTFDTGELFF. The chain employs TRBV2 and TRBJ2-2; no firm D call. V dropped 7 bases and J dropped 3 bases, with 6 bases sitting between them. Germline V CDR1 and CDR2: SNHLY, FYNNEI. The CDR3 runs to 12 residues.

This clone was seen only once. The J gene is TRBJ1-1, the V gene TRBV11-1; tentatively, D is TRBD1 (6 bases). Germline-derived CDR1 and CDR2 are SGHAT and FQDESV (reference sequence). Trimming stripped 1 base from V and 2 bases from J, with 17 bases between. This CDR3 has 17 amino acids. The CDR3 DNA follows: TGTGCCAGCAGCTTAGTGTTTGCAGGGGAAGGAAACACTGAAGCTTTCTTT. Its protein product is CASSLVFAGEGNTEAFF.

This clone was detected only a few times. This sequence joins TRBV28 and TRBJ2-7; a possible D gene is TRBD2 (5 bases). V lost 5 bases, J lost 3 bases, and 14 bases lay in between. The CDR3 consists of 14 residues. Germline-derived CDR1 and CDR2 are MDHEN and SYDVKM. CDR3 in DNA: TGTGCCAGCAGTCCTTGGACTCGGGGCTACGAGCAGTACTTC. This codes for CASSPWTRGYEQYF.

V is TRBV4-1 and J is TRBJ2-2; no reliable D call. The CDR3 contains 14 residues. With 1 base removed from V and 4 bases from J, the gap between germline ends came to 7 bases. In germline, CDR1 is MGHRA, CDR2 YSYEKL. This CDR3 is CASSQGPFTGELFF. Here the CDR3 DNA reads TGCGCCAGCAGCCAAGGGCCCTTCACCGGGGAGCTGTTTTTT.

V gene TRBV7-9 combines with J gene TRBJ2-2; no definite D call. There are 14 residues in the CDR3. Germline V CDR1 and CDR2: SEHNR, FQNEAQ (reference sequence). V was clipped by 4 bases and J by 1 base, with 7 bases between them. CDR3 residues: CASSSPLNTGELFF. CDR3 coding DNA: TGTGCCAGCAGCTCCCCTCTGAACACCGGGGAGCTGTTTTTT.

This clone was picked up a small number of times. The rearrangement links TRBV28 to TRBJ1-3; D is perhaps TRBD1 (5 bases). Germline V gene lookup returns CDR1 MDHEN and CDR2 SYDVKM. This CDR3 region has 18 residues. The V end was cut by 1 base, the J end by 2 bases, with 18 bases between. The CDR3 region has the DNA TGTGCCAGCAGTTTATTTCCCCCGGGGGGTAGGGCTGGAAACACCATATATTTT. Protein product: CASSLFPPGGRAGNTIYF.

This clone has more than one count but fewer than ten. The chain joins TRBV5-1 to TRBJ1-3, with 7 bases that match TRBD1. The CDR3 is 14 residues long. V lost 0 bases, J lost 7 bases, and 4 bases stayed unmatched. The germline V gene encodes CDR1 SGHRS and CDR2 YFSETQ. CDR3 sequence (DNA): TGCGCCAGCAGCTTGGGACAGGGATGGAACACCATATATTTT. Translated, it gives CASSLGQGWNTIYF.